The rows below give T cell receptor beta chains drawn from one sample of a study of response to subunit inactivated influenza vaccine. TCRdb called the RT-PCR reads again in MiXCR, with one record for every CDR3 protein. The sample consists of approximately 500,000 distinct CDR3 sequences, approximately 15% of them appearing once. Sample: PBMCs from blood, taken 11 to 12 days after vaccination. The receptors were sampled from a man aged 45 to 65 who received an inactivated influenza vaccine. The CDR3 runs from the conserved cysteine through the conserved F or W. The D gene is left open where the match is weak. The size of a clone is reported for some rows only, either as once, few or many, or as a class for expanded clones.

d_gene	abundance	j_gene	v_gene	CDR3nt	CDR3aa
NA	few	TRBJ1-1	TRBV12-3/TRBV12-4	TGTGCCAGCAGTTTCGGCATGGGGGGTACTGAAGCTTTCTTT	CASSFGMGGTEAFF
TRBD1	NA	TRBJ1-5	TRBV10-2	TGCGCCAGCAGTATACAGGGGAATCAGCCCCAGCATTTT	CASSIQGNQPQHF
TRBD1	NA	TRBJ2-1	TRBV15	TGTGCCACCAGCAGCCCCCGGGACAGGTACAATGAGCAGTTCTTC	CATSSPRDRYNEQFF
TRBD1	few	TRBJ1-2	TRBV15	TGTGCCACCAGCACTACCGGGACAGGGGGCCCACTGGGGGGCTACACCTTC	CATSTTGTGGPLGGYTF
NA	NA	TRBJ2-2	TRBV3-1	TGTGCCAGCAGCTACTCCGTCGCCGGGGAGCTGTTTTTT	CASSYSVAGELFF
NA	few	TRBJ1-2	TRBV6-5	TGTGCCAGCAGTTACTCTCAACTGGCATCCTATAACTATGGCTACACCTTC	CASSYSQLASYNYGYTF
NA	NA	TRBJ1-5	TRBV6-2/TRBV6-3	TGTGCCAGCAGCCTTTGGGGGTACGATCAGCCCCAGCATTTT	CASSLWGYDQPQHF
NA	many	TRBJ2-1	TRBV7-8	TGTGCCAGCAGCAACCGGGCCCTTCTTCGTGAGCAGTTCTTC	CASSNRALLREQFF
NA	few	TRBJ2-7	TRBV29-1	TGCAGCGTTGTCGCCTCCTACGAGCAGTACTTC	CSVVASYEQYF
NA	few	TRBJ2-5	TRBV10-3	TGTGCCATGGAACGGCTTGGGGAGACCCAGTACTTC	CAMERLGETQYF
TRBD2	few	TRBJ2-1	TRBV20-1	TGCAGTGCTAGAGATGGACTAGCGGGGGGGGATGAGCAGTTCTTC	CSARDGLAGGDEQFF
NA	NA	TRBJ2-6	TRBV12-3/TRBV12-4	TGTGCCAGCGGCCCGTCCGGGGCCAACGTCCTGACTTTC	CASGPSGANVLTF
NA	few	TRBJ2-7	TRBV25-1	TGTGCCAGCAGGGCAAACCAACCTAAGGCCTACGAGCAGTACTTC	CASRANQPKAYEQYF
NA	few	TRBJ2-7	TRBV7-2	TGTGCCAGCAGCCTGGCTCTCGGACCTATGGGGACCTACGAGCAGTACTTC	CASSLALGPMGTYEQYF
NA	many	TRBJ2-2	TRBV5-1	TGCGCCAGCAGCACAGGAATGTATCGCGATCAGGGCACCGGGGAGCTGTTTTTT	CASSTGMYRDQGTGELFF
TRBD2	NA	TRBJ2-3	TRBV20-1	TGCAGTGCTAGGGGGGCAGCGGGGGACACAGATACGCAGTATTTT	CSARGAAGDTDTQYF
NA	NA	TRBJ2-2	TRBV4-3	TGCGCCAGCAGCCAACAAGGGGTGAACACCGGGGAGCTGTTTTTT	CASSQQGVNTGELFF
TRBD1	NA	TRBJ2-5	TRBV7-2	TGTGCCAGCAGCTTAAGAGGAGACAGGGGTGAGACCCAGTACTTC	CASSLRGDRGETQYF
TRBD1	NA	TRBJ1-5	TRBV12-3/TRBV12-4	TGTGCCAGCAGTTTAAACAGGGGGCGGAATCAGCCCCAGCATTTT	CASSLNRGRNQPQHF
NA	NA	TRBJ1-2	TRBV4-2	TGTGCCAGCAGCCAAGATCCTAACTATGGCTACACCTTC	CASSQDPNYGYTF
TRBD1	few	TRBJ1-1	TRBV12-3/TRBV12-4	TGTGCCAGCAGTGCGACGACAGGGTATGGTCGCACTGAAGCTTTCTTT	CASSATTGYGRTEAFF
TRBD2	NA	TRBJ2-1	TRBV28	TGTGCCAGCAGTCCCCTGTGGCGGGGGGGATCAATCGGTGAGCAGTTCTTC	CASSPLWRGGSIGEQFF
TRBD2	many	TRBJ2-7	TRBV20-1	TGCAGTGCTAGAGCACTAGCGGGAGGGCCAGACGAGCAGTACTTC	CSARALAGGPDEQYF
TRBD2	many	TRBJ2-5	TRBV5-1	TGCGCCAGCAGCTTGAATCCCCGGACTAGCGGATACCAAGAGACCCAGTACTTC	CASSLNPRTSGYQETQYF
NA	few	TRBJ1-2	TRBV20-1	TGCAGTGCTAGCGGGGAGGGGAACTATGGCTACACCTTC	CSASGEGNYGYTF
TRBD1	few	TRBJ2-3	TRBV20-1	TGCAGTGCTAGAGTTCAGGGGGCACCCATCTCTCTTAGCACAGATACGCAGTATTTT	CSARVQGAPISLSTDTQYF
NA	few	TRBJ2-5	TRBV9	TGTGCCAGCAGCGTAAACACAGGGGAGACCCAGTACTTC	CASSVNTGETQYF
NA	few	TRBJ2-1	TRBV12-3/TRBV12-4	TGTGCCAGCAGTTTAGCGCGTCCGTTCTTC	CASSLARPFF
NA	NA	TRBJ2-3	TRBV4-2	TGTGCCAGCAGCCCGGGTTGGACTGTTGAAGATACGCAGTATTTT	CASSPGWTVEDTQYF
NA	few	TRBJ2-7	TRBV6-6	TGTGCCAGCAGTTACTCGAAGGCCGAGCAGTACTTC	CASSYSKAEQYF
NA	NA	TRBJ1-2	TRBV12-3/TRBV12-4	TGTGCCAGCAGTTCCACTGAACGGCGCTACACCTTC	CASSSTERRYTF
NA	NA	TRBJ2-2	TRBV4-3	TGCGCCAGCAGCCAAGAGAGCGGACTGAACACCGGGGAGCTGTTTTTT	CASSQESGLNTGELFF
TRBD1	few	TRBJ1-2	TRBV18	TGTGCCAGCTCACCACCACAGGGGCCCCTCTATGGCTACACCTTC	CASSPPQGPLYGYTF
NA	NA	TRBJ2-5	TRBV14	TGTGCCAGCAGCCAATTTGGAGAGACCCAGTACTTC	CASSQFGETQYF
TRBD1	few	TRBJ1-5	TRBV20-1	TGCAGTGCCAGAGAATTTGGACAGGGAATAATTGTCCAGCATTTT	CSAREFGQGIIVQHF
TRBD2	few	TRBJ2-7	TRBV9	TGTGCCAGCAGCGTAGGTCTAGCGGGGGGGCTCCGGTTCTCCGAGCAGTACTTC	CASSVGLAGGLRFSEQYF
NA	few	TRBJ1-4	TRBV6-1	TGTGCCAGCAGTAGGGGTTGGACTAATGAAAAACTGTTTTTT	CASSRGWTNEKLFF
NA	NA	TRBJ2-5	TRBV18	TGTGCCAGCTCACCGGGACGGCTTCAAGAGACCCAGTACTTC	CASSPGRLQETQYF
NA	NA	TRBJ2-1	TRBV5-1	TGCGCCAGCAGCTCATCTAGCGAGGGTGAGCAGTTCTTC	CASSSSSEGEQFF
NA	few	TRBJ2-3	TRBV11-2	TGTGCCAGCAGCTTAGGTTGGAGGGGGGGCACAGATACGCAGTATTTT	CASSLGWRGGTDTQYF
NA	NA	TRBJ2-1	TRBV27	TGTGCCAGCAGCAATCTCTTTGTGGGAGAGGTGGTAAATGAGCAGTTCTTC	CASSNLFVGEVVNEQFF
TRBD2	few	TRBJ2-3	TRBV12-3/TRBV12-4	TGTGCCAGCAGTTTAGCGCGCGGGGGGCGAGGCACAGATACGCAGTATTTT	CASSLARGGRGTDTQYF
NA	NA	TRBJ1-1	TRBV11-2	TGTGCCAGCAGCTTAGCCAGGCTTGTAGCTGAAGCTTTCTTT	CASSLARLVAEAFF
NA	many	TRBJ2-5	TRBV5-1	TGCGCCAGCAGCTTAACCAGCGGCGAAGAGACCCAGTACTTC	CASSLTSGEETQYF